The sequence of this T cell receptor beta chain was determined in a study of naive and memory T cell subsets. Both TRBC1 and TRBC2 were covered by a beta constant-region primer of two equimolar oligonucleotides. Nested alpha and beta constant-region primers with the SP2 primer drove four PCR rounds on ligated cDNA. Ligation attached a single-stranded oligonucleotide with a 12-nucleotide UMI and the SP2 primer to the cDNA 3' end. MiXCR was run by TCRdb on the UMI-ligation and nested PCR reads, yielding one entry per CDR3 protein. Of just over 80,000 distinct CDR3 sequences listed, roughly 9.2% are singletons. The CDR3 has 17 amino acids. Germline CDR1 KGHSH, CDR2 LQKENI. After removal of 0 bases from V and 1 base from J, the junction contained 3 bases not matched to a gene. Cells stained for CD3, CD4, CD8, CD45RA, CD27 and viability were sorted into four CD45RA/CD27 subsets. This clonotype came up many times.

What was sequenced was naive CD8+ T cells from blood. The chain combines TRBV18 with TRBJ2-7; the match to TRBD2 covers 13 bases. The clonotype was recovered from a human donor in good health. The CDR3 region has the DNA TGTGCCAGCTCACCACCGTTGACTAGCGGGAGGTCCTACGAGCAGTACTTC. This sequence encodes CASSPPLTSGRSYEQYF.